A selection of T cell receptor beta chains follows, all from one sample in a study of Graves' ophthalmopathy and Graves' hyperthyroidism. TCRdb re-called the multiplex PCR reads through MiXCR, storing one row per CDR3 protein. Of 400,000 or so distinct CDR3 sequences listed, 15% are singletons. Source material: peripheral blood. The source is a woman between 18 and 29 years old with stable Graves' hyperthyroidism. The CDR3 runs from the conserved cysteine through the conserved F or W. D genes are given only for firm matches. Expanded clones are given a class, and other clones once, few, many or no size at all.

abundance,v_gene,j_gene,d_gene,CDR3nt,CDR3aa
.,TRBV5-1,TRBJ1-2,TRBD1,TGCGCCAGCACATCGGACAGGGGAGGCTACACCTTC,CASTSDRGGYTF
.,TRBV20-1,TRBJ2-7,.,TGCAGTGCGCAGGGGGGTTTGAGCTACGAGCAGTACTTC,CSAQGGLSYEQYF
many,TRBV6-1,TRBJ2-5,.,TGTGCCAGCAGCGAACACGGGAGACTCCAAGAGACCCAGTACTTC,CASSEHGRLQETQYF
few,TRBV18,TRBJ2-5,.,TGTGCCAGCTCACCGAAACAGGGTGCGGAGACCCAGTACTTC,CASSPKQGAETQYF
many,TRBV27,TRBJ1-6,.,TGTGCCAGCAGTTTCAGCCCACCGGGGAGTTCACCCCTCCACTTT,CASSFSPPGSSPLHF
many,TRBV7-8,TRBJ2-5,.,TGTGCCAGCAGCGCAAACCCTTTCAAGGGAGAGACCCAGTACTTC,CASSANPFKGETQYF
many,TRBV19,TRBJ1-1,.,TGTGCCACCCGTAAGGGGGGCGCTGGGGGCACTGAAGCTTTCTTT,CATRKGGAGGTEAFF
few,TRBV6-2/TRBV6-3,TRBJ2-4,TRBD2,TGTGCCAGCAGTTACTCGGCGGCTAGCGGGGGGGCTGGCATTAAGTACTTC,CASSYSAASGGAGIKYF
many,TRBV10-3,TRBJ2-7,TRBD2,TGTGCCGCCGGGCGGGGGGGGGAGCAGTACTTC,CAAGRGGEQYF
many,TRBV7-9,TRBJ1-2,TRBD1,TGTGCCAGCAGCTTGGATGGGACAGGCGATGGCTACACCTTC,CASSLDGTGDGYTF
many,TRBV20-1,TRBJ1-2,.,TGCAGTGCTAGCGGTCCTTTTAACTATGGCTACACCTTC,CSASGPFNYGYTF
many,TRBV10-3,TRBJ2-5,TRBD2,TGTGCCACCCTTGGTTCGAGCGGGGGAACCCAAGAGACCCAGTACTTC,CATLGSSGGTQETQYF
many,TRBV5-6,TRBJ1-1,.,TGTGCCAGCAGGTTGACTGGGATCACTGAAGCTTTCTTT,CASRLTGITEAFF
many,TRBV29-1,TRBJ2-2,.,TGCAGCGTTGAGCACGGGAGCACCGGGGAGCTGTTTTTT,CSVEHGSTGELFF
many,TRBV6-1,TRBJ2-5,.,TGTGCCAGCACCCAGACAGTGGAGACCCAGTACTTC,CASTQTVETQYF
few,TRBV11-2,TRBJ1-1,.,TGTGCCAGCAGCCCCCTGACAGGTCGGAACACTGAAGCTTTCTTT,CASSPLTGRNTEAFF
few,TRBV11-2,TRBJ2-7,.,TGTGCCAGCAGCTTTAAATACGAGCAGTACTTC,CASSFKYEQYF
many,TRBV13,TRBJ2-5,TRBD2,TGTGCCAGCAGTCTAGCGGGAAAGACCCAGTACTTC,CASSLAGKTQYF
many,TRBV7-8,TRBJ1-3,.,TGTGCCAGCAGCTTCTACCCCTACGGAGGAAACACCATATATTTT,CASSFYPYGGNTIYF
many,TRBV4-1,TRBJ2-7,TRBD2,TGCGCCAGCAGCCACCCAAGGGGACTAGCGGGCTTATACGAGCAGTACTTC,CASSHPRGLAGLYEQYF
many,TRBV12-3/TRBV12-4,TRBJ2-7,.,TGTGCCAGCAGTGGGGACACTTCCTACGAGCAGTACTTC,CASSGDTSYEQYF
.,TRBV6-4,TRBJ1-6,.,TGTGCCAGCAGTGACGGCCTGAGTTCACCCCTCCACTTT,CASSDGLSSPLHF